This T cell receptor beta chain was identified during a study of blood T cell repertoires in COVID-19 (dated by TCRdb to the early 2020s). Background for the entire study: The collaborator samples originated in the United States, Italy and Spain and spanned the acute and convalescent phases of COVID-19. The prospective study material was composed of cDNA or gDNA derived from T cells, B-cell-depleted T cells, or PBMCs. Where available, HLA class I and class II types were taken from metadata supplied by the sample provider and were not determined by assay-based typing. Samples came from the ongoing ImmuneRACE study (first 160 participants) plus 1,254 subjects from 6 global collaborators. The repertoires were released in a freely available public database intended as a resource for research on the immune response to SARS-CoV-2. The dataset comprised deeply sampled blood TCRbeta repertoires from subjects exposed to, actively infected with, or recovered from COVID-19. Nearly every sample came with metadata listing a de-identified subject ID, COVID-19 status, age in years and sex. Overall results and qualifications from the work: Clinical and demographic metadata were provided uncurated, with the amount varying by source and participant.

The collaborating institutions used their own protocols to collect whole blood in K2EDTA tubes. Collaborator samples were shipped for TCRbeta analysis as frozen whole blood, isolated PBMCs, or DNA extracted from either sample type. CDR1 ENHRY and CDR2 SYGVKD were looked up in the germline V gene. Counted from cysteine to phenylalanine, this CDR3 has 13 amino acids. The retained sequence is limited to the CDR3, 39 bases, with the frame set at the first base. Trimming costs V 0 bases and J 10 bases, and their ends lie 7 bases apart. TCRbeta CDR3 regions were amplified from genomic DNA by means of the immunoSEQ Assay, a bias-controlled multiplex PCR. As for the authors' bioinformatics: The number of nucleated cells in each sample was estimated by amplification of reference gene primers within the assay. To quantify the absolute abundance of each unique TCRbeta CDR3 rearrangement, sequence reads were collapsed and filtered. For each sample, productive Simpson clonality was calculated as the square root of Simpson's diversity index across productive rearrangements. What TCRdb holds here is the immuneACCESS table cut down to in-frame rearrangements. Part of the clones is not present; checked against another copy, under half of the missing clones reflect an unresolved V gene, and the others are unexplained. V and J calls and clone size are as listed in that table; D and trimming were resolved from the DNA. The sample records approximately 50,000 clones, around three quarters of which are singletons. Roughly 27% of the sample belongs to the ten largest clones.

Concerning this clone: Its antigen remains undetermined. The input lacks base qualities; no much larger clone sits a single base away.

The sequenced sample consisted of peripheral blood. This receptor was obtained from a man between 65 and 85 years old with acute or convalescent COVID-19. The chain links TRBV10-3 with TRBJ1-6; no confident D gene assignment can be made. The CDR3 amino acid sequence is: CAISESESSPLHF. The DNA sequence is as follows: TGTGCCATCAGTGAGTCGGAGTCCTCACCCCTCCACTTT.